This T cell receptor beta chain was sequenced during a study of Ad26.COV2.S vaccination and SARS-CoV-2 variants. As to treatment: some 20 received Ad26.COV2.S at low or high dose, single or two shots; several received placebo; per-sample allocation not given. Collection of the samples took place on day 63 after the first injection of vaccine or placebo. The study, taken as a whole, reports: Possibly, TCR breadth and depth analyses underestimated total T cell responses.

Germline V gene sequence: CDR1 MNHEY, CDR2 SVGAGI. V was clipped by 6 bases and J by 4 bases, with 16 bases between them. CDR3 size: 15 residues. On this clone itself: Its specificity is not known.

Using immunoSEQ multiplex PCR, the repertoire was profiled, and TCRdb retains in-frame clones only, with some absent. The data show 350,000 to 450,000 clones, 70% to 90% seen once. The rearrangement joins TRBV6-5 to TRBJ2-1, with D possibly TRBD1 on 7 matching bases. The TCR was taken from a person between 18 and 59 years old who received the Ad26.COV2.S COVID-19 vaccine or a placebo. The specimen comprised peripheral blood, sampled in a trial of Ad26.COV2.S vaccine versus placebo. CDR3 sequence (DNA): TGTGCCAGCAGCAAACAGGGGAGGATGTACAATGAGCAGTTCTTC. Translated, it gives CASSKQGRMYNEQFF.